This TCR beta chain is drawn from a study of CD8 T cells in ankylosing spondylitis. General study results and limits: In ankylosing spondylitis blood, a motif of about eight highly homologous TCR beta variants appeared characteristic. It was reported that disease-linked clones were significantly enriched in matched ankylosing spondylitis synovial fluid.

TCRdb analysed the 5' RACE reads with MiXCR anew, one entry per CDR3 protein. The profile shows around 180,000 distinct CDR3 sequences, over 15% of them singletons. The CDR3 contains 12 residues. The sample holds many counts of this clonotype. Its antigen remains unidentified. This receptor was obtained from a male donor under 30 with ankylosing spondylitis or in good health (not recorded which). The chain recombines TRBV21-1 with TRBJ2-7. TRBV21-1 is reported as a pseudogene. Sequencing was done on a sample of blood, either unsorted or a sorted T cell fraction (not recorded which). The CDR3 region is CASSNTPYEQYV. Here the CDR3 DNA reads TGTGCCAGCAGCAACACCCCCTACGAGCAGTACGTC.